The clone carrying this TCR beta chain came up many times. Its antigen is currently unknown. Whole blood was used without fractionation, so all unsorted peripheral T cells were included. The CDR3 is 15 amino acids. V lost 3 bases and J lost 6, with 17 bases in between. Germline CDR1 and CDR2: LNHDA and SQIVND (reference sequence). The sample is drawn from a study of HIV-infected patients and healthy controls. Study-level points and caveats: Significantly higher mean Gini indices appeared in HIV-infected repertoires, possibly reflecting oligoclonality. Compared with untreated HIV+ repertoires, healthy controls showed roughly threefold more distinct CDR3s and higher Shannon diversity. HLA types of the donors remained undetermined.

Reverse transcription used approximately 500 ng RNA and constant-region primers for alpha and beta. Using multiplexing indices, alpha and beta chain libraries were generated apart by chain-specific third strand synthesis. Priming off the SP2 site generated the second strand. From the 5' RACE reads, TCRdb called clonotypes with MiXCR, one entry per CDR3 protein. The data show approximately 10,000 distinct CDR3 sequences, approximately 8% seen once. Sample: blood. The chain uses TRBV19 and TRBJ1-1; D ambiguous. This sequence was found in an adult in good health. CDR3 protein: CASSIDISLKSEAFF. CDR3 nucleotide sequence: TGTGCCAGTAGTATCGACATTTCCCTAAAATCTGAAGCTTTCTTT.